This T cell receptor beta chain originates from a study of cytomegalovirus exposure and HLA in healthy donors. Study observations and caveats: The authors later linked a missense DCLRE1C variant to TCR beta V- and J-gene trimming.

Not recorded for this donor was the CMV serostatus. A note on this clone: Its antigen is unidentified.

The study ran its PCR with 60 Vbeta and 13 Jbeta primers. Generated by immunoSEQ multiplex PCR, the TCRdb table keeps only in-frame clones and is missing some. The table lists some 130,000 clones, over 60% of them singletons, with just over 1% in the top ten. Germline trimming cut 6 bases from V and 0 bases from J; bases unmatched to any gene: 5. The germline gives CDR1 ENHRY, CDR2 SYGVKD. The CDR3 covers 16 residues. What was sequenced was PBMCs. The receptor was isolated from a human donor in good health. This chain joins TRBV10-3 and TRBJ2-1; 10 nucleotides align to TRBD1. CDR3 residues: CAISTGQGSSYNEQFF. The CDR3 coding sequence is TGTGCCATCAGCACGGGACAGGGGAGCTCCTACAATGAGCAGTTCTTC.